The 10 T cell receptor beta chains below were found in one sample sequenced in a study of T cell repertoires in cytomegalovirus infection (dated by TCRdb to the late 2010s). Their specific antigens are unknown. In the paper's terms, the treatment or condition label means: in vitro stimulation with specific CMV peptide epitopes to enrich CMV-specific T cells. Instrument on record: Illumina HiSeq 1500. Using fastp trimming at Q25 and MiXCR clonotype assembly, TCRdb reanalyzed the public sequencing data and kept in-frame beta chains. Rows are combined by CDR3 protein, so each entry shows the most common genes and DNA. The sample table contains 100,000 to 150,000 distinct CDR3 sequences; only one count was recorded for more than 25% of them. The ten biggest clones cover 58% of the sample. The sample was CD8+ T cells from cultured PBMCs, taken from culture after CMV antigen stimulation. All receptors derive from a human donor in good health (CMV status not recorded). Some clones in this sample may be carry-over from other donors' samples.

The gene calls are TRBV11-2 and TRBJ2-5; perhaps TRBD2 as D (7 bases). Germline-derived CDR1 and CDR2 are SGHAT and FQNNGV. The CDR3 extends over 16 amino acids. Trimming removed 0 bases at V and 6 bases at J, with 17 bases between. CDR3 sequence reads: CASSLDVGGLPQTQYF. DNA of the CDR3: TGTGCCAGCAGCTTAGATGTGGGGGGGCTTCCCCAGACCCAGTACTTC.

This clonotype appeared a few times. The CDR3 protein is CASSFGTDYTEAFF. The CDR3 region has the DNA TGTGCCAGCAGCTTCGGGACAGACTACACTGAAGCTTTCTTT. V usage is TRBV7-6 and J usage is TRBJ1-1; 7 bases agree with TRBD1. Trimming at V came to 3 bases and at J to 3 bases, leaving 4 bases not matched to a gene. The CDR3 totals 14 residues. Germline CDR1 reads SGHVS; CDR2 reads FNYEAQ.

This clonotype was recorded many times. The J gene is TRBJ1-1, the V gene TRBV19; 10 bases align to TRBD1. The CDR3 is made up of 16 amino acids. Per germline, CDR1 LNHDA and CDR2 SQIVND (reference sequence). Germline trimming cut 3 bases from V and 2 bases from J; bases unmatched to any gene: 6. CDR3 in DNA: TGTGCCAGTAGTATCGGGACAGGGGCCATAAACACTGAAGCTTTCTTT. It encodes CASSIGTGAINTEAFF.

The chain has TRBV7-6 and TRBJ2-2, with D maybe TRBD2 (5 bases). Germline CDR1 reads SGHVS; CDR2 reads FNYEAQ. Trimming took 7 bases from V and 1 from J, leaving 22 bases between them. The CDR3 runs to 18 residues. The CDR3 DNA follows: TGTGCCAGCAATCCCCCGAGCACCGGGATAAAGAACACCGGGGAGCTGTTTTTT. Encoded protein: CASNPPSTGIKNTGELFF.

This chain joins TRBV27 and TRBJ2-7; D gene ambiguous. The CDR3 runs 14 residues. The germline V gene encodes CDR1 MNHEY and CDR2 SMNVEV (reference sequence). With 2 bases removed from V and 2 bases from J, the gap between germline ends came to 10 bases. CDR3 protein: CASSLGQQTYEQYF. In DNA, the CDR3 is TGTGCCAGCAGTTTAGGCCAGCAGACCTACGAGCAGTACTTC.

The CDR3 protein is CASSISGYEQYF. CDR3 sequence (DNA): TGTGCCAGCAGTATAAGTGGTTACGAGCAGTACTTC. The chain uses TRBV12-3 or TRBV12-4 and TRBJ2-7; D is unclear. Trimming pared 5 bases from V and 4 bases from J, leaving 9 bases between. The CDR3 spans 12 residues.

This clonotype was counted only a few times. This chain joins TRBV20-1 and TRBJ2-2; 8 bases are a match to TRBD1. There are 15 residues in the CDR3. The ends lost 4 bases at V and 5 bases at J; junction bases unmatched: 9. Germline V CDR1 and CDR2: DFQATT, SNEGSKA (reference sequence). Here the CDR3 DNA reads TGCAGTGCTAATCCCGGGACAGGAGAAACCGGGGAGCTGTTTTTT. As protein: CSANPGTGETGELFF.

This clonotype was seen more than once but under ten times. The CDR3 spells CASSLAWPHTQYF. The CDR3 DNA is TGTGCCAGCAGCTTAGCGTGGCCACATACGCAGTATTTT. V gene TRBV7-9 combines with J gene TRBJ2-3; D is unresolved. Trimming removed 0 bases at V and 7 bases at J, with 8 bases between. Germline values: CDR1 SEHNR, CDR2 FQNEAQ (reference sequence). The CDR3 is 13 residues long.

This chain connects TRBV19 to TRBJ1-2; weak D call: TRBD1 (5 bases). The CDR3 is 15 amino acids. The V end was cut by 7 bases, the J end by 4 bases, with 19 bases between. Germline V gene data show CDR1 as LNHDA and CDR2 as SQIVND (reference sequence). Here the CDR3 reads CASTARGTSTYGYTF. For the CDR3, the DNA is TGTGCCAGTACCGCCCGGGGGACTTCCACCTATGGCTACACCTTC.

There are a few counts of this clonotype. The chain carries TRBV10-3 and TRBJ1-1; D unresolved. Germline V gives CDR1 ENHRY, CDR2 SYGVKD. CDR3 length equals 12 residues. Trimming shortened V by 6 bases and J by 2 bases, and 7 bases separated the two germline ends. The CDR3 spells CAIREGNTEAFF. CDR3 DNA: TGTGCCATCAGGGAGGGTAACACTGAAGCTTTCTTT.